This TCR beta chain emerged from a study of T cells in Graves' hyperthyroidism and ophthalmopathy. In the study overall: Before any treatment, at initial diagnosis, peripheral blood was collected.

Amplification targeted TCR beta CDR3 regions from RNA transcripts. TCR CDR3 underwent first-round RT-PCR with the HTBI primer set. TCRdb reanalysed the multiplex PCR reads using MiXCR and keeps one entry per CDR3 protein. The profile shows about 510,000 distinct CDR3 sequences, 13% to 15% of them singletons. An absence of ophthalmopathy progression within 18 months meant stable Graves' hyperthyroidism. Trimming pared 4 bases from V and 1 base from J, leaving 7 bases between. This CDR3 is built from 12 residues. Germline CDR1 is GTSNPN and CDR2 is SVGIG (reference sequence). The table lists this clonotype with many counts.

The genes are TRBV30 and TRBJ2-5; D tentatively reads TRBD1 or TRBD2 (6 bases each). Input material: blood. This receptor was identified in a woman in her thirties or forties with Graves' hyperthyroidism. CDR3 sequence: CAWKGGQETQYF. CDR3 nucleotides: TGTGCCTGGAAGGGGGGCCAAGAGACCCAGTACTTC.